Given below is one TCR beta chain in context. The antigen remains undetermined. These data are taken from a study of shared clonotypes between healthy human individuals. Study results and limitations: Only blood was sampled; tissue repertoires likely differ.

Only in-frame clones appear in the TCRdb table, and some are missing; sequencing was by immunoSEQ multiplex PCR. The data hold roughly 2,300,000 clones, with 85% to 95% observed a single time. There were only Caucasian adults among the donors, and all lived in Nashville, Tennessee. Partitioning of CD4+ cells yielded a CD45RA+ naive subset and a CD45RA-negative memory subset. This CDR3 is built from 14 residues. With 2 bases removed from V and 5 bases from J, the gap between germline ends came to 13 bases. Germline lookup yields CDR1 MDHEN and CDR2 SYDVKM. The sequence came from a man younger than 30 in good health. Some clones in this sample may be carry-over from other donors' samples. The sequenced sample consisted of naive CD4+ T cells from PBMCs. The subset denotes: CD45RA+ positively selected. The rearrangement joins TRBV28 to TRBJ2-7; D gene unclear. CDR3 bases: TGTGCCAGCAGTTTAAGTCTACCTCCTCACGAGCAGTACTTC. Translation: CASSLSLPPHEQYF.